This T cell receptor beta chain was documented in a study of cytomegalovirus exposure and HLA in healthy donors (dated by TCRdb to 2015 to 2018). Study-level background: An earlier analysis of 587 of the donors reported about 280 Gb of sequence data and around 100 million unique TCR beta sequences obtained from about 180 million T cells. Typing coverage varied by locus: roughly 620-640 donors for A, B, C, DRB1 and DQB1; under 550 for DQA1; approximately 570 for DPA1; fewer than 480 for DPB1. Donor age, sex, ethnicity and CMV serostatus were compiled alongside the repertoire data. To predict cytomegalovirus infection status, the study brought together high-throughput TCR immunosequencing, statistical association of individual TCRs with disease status, and machine learning. The study used immunosequencing to profile the T cell repertoires of approximately 650 subjects and linked those repertoires to cytomegalovirus serostatus. Class I and class II HLA loci were covered by the typing at four-digit resolution. Of the roughly 400 genotyped donors, about 80% fell in the genetic ancestry cluster associated with self-reported Caucasian donors. A separate validation cohort of about 110 different subjects was used in addition to the roughly 700-subject first cohort. An earlier analysis of 500 to 650 of the donors applied high-throughput TCR beta sequencing to assess whether each TCR beta V gene segment acted as functional or pseudogenic. To study patterns of TCR occurrence, a later analysis re-analyzed previously published TCR beta repertoires from around 660 donors and added high-resolution HLA genotyping. The study aimed to test whether cataloging public T cell receptors could reveal signatures of past pathogen exposure. Every discovery cohort repertoire had been produced on one sequencing platform. Approximately 300 gigabases of sequencing data and 70 million to 95 million unique TCR sequences made up an early release that covered 640 HLA-typed donors. Among a few hundred genotyped donors of the cohort, an average of 235,054 unique TCR beta nucleotide sequences were sequenced per donor, roughly 20% of them non-productive. Rather than using new phenotypic data, the later analysis identified candidate immune exposures from TCR beta sequences and from how often those sequences occurred across donors. About five DR-DQ haplotypes were handled as single units for association and clustering, since linkage in the cohort was strong. A later genetic analysis used genome-wide SNP genotypes for about 55% of the 666 donors, treating that subset as a discovery cohort.

The CDR3, from cysteine to phenylalanine, totals 13 residues. CDR3 DNA only is kept here, 39 bases in frame from base 1. From V the trimming removes 8 bases and from J it removes 8 bases, while the gene matches leave 11 bases of the junction unaccounted for. CDR1 and CDR2 were assigned from the germline V gene as MNHNS and SASEGT. The protocol used for the library was the immunoSEQ multiplex PCR assay. For the multiplex PCR, a mixture combining 60 forward primers for TCR Vbeta segments and 13 reverse primers for TCR Jbeta segments was used. The CDR3 region of rearranged TCR beta genes was amplified from genomic DNA with a multiplex PCR assay. The amplified TCR beta libraries were sequenced on the Illumina HiSeq System as 87-base-pair reads. The paper's data handling went like this. In a later analysis, roughly 80 million unique TCR beta chains were counted across the roughly 610 repertoires, and roughly 11 million of these chains were shared by at least two donors. To remove PCR and sequencing errors, raw reads were error-corrected and collapsed into unique sequences using a nearest-neighbor algorithm that merged closely related sequences. Alignment of CDR3 sequences to IMGT reference sequences was used to assign V, D and J gene segments. For a sequence to be retained, a match of at least six nucleotides to both a V gene segment and a J gene segment was required. A rearrangement counted as productive if the CDR3 had no stop codons and remained in frame with V and J, and every other rearrangement counted as non-productive. CDR3 was defined by IMGT convention, running from the second conserved V-encoded cysteine to the conserved J-encoded phenylalanine. The earlier analysis of 587 of the donors excluded sequences that lacked an unambiguous match to a single V gene segment. In an earlier analysis of around 590 of the donors, a V segment was called functional when productive rearrangements were above 56.7%, and segregating when the standard deviation between donors exceeded 5%. A statistical classification framework was built for diagnosing cytomegalovirus status from the catalog of TCR beta chain sequences. In a later analysis, TCR nucleotide sequences were compared against IMGT/GENE-DB human TR gene sequences so that V and J genes could be assigned. The TCRdist pipeline was used in a later analysis to assign CDR3 sequences and most-parsimonious VDJ recombination scenarios. In a later analysis, each TCR beta chain was defined by its CDR3 amino acid sequence together with its V-gene family, and reads without a unique V-gene family were excluded. To address suspected cross-contamination and a sequencing artifact, a later analysis removed around 590 highly shared, low-generation-probability nucleotide sequences. In a later analysis, a clonal expansion index for each public chain was calculated from normalized within-repertoire ranks of inferred template counts. A later analysis computed generation probabilities with a VDJ recombination model fitted to out-of-frame rearrangements, and checked the results against IGoR. In a later analysis, hypergeometric tests were used to score TCR-TCR, TCR-HLA and TCR-CMV co-occurrence, with a repertoire-size bias correction applied to TCR pairs. A later analysis estimated false discovery rates by permuting HLA or CMV assignments 20 times. A later analysis grouped co-occurring TCRs with DBSCAN, adding TCRdist sequence similarity when clustering within HLA-allele-positive subsets. Repertoires with fewer than 30,000 or more than 120,000 public chains were left out of co-occurrence clustering, as were about 5 repertoires with anomalous nucleotide sharing. TCRdb's version of the immuneACCESS table is confined to in-frame rearrangements and falls short of the full clone set. An unresolved V gene accounts for under half of the shortfall where checked; the remainder is of unknown origin. Clonal size and the V and J genes are those of that table, whereas D and trimming came from the DNA. This sample holds approximately 130,000 clones; around three quarters were observed only once. Of the sample, about 6% falls within the top ten clones.

With respect to this clone: This receptor's antigen is unknown. No base quality values were provided; no much bigger clone lies one nucleotide off.

The cohort consisted of some 670 healthy bone marrow donors. At the time of sampling, every cohort member was nominally healthy, though immune exposures that went unrecorded were likely present. The donor was CMV seronegative and belonged to the group of 352 seronegative cohort members. Each donor provided a peripheral blood sample, and peripheral blood mononuclear cells were used for TCR beta sequencing. The Qiagen DNeasy Blood Extraction Kit was used to extract genomic DNA from the blood cell samples. On the study overall, not on this receptor specifically: Only TCR beta chains were sequenced in this cohort, and the absence of alpha or paired-chain data limited detectable features. A group of highly shared sequence variants was considered likely to be a technical artifact of the sequencing pipeline. A later genetic analysis reported fewer N-insertions in productive TCRs among donors in an Asian-associated ancestry cluster than the approximately 700-donor mean. The authors suggested that the approach could potentially be extended to other disease states and immunological phenotypes. Because HLA typing was unavailable for some donors at each locus, only the typed subset was used in association tests. Linkage disequilibrium might explain the correlated functional status among segregating V segments, but an unknown experimental factor could not be excluded. V-gene and J-gene trimming of TCR beta chains was associated with a missense DCLRE1C variant in a later genetic analysis, and the association was replicated in an independent cohort. According to a later analysis, most CMV-associated TCR beta chains appeared to be HLA-restricted, and the HLA associations seemed to be driven largely by CMV exposure. Most TCR sequences were seen in very few donors, while some public TCRs were found in many individuals. Immune exposure information for the cohort was limited to CMV serostatus. Some IMGT-functional V segments, including TRBV6-2 and TRBV6-3, could not be distinguished by the 87-base-pair reads and were therefore excluded. A total of 150 to 200 TCR beta chains were listed by the study as associated with cytomegalovirus. In an earlier analysis of 587 of the donors, most TCR beta V segments appeared in productive rearrangements about 87% or about 30% of the time, broadly matching IMGT annotations. The earlier analysis of 587 of the donors excluded approximately 17 rarely observed V segments, including chromosome 9 orphons, because counts were too low. Three of the identified cytomegalovirus-associated TCR beta chains were confirmed in vitro to be specific for cytomegalovirus antigens. In a later analysis, the rate of TCR association differed among HLA loci, with DRB1 alleles having the most associated TCRs and HLA-C alleles having the fewest. Several of the top co-occurrence clusters appeared to be linked to parvovirus B19, influenza, CMV and Epstein-Barr virus, according to a later analysis. When HLA alleles, especially DR and DQ, strongly co-occurred, TCR associations were difficult to assign to individual alleles. In a later analysis, more than 15,000 TCR beta sequences were associated with specific HLA alleles at a false discovery rate of 0.05. A further reported finding was that TCR beta sequences accurately predicted the HLA-A and HLA-B alleles for most subjects in the first cohort. In a later analysis, HLA-associated TCR beta chains showed more clonal expansion and lower generation probabilities than non-associated chains that were equally common. The presence/absence analyses assumed that sequencing depth was roughly uniform across donors, and that assumption may not be true. In both the original and validation cohorts, the classifier was reported to diagnose cytomegalovirus status with high specificity and sensitivity.

The rearranged segments are TRBV6-1 and TRBJ1-2; TRBD1 agrees with 7 junctional bases. Input material: PBMCs. The TCR originated in a woman aged 40 to 50 in good health and CMV-seronegative. In nucleotides, the sequence is TGTGCCAGCCAAGAAACTACAGGGGACGGCTACACCTTC. This codes for CASQETTGDGYTF.